The clone carrying this T cell receptor (beta chain) has a handful of counts. Its cognate antigen is unknown. TCRdb called the 5' RACE reads again in MiXCR, with one record for every CDR3 protein. Of more than 650,000 distinct CDR3 sequences in the sample, 12% were seen once. This specimen comes from a study of CD8 T cells in ankylosing spondylitis. Study findings and constraints: A TCR beta motif of eight highly homologous variants appeared characteristic of ankylosing spondylitis blood. Researchers report that disease-linked clones proved CD8+ and relatively rare in peripheral blood. In ankylosing spondylitis patients, matched synovial fluid reportedly showed significant enrichment of disease-linked clones.

The CDR3 sequence is 13 residues long. The ends were cut back, 8 bases at V and 5 bases at J, with 18 bases in the middle. Germline V gene data show CDR1 as DFQATT and CDR2 as SNEGSKA (reference sequence). This chain uses TRBV20-1 with TRBJ2-5, with D maybe TRBD2 (5 bases). The sample was blood, either unsorted or a sorted T cell fraction (not recorded which). The clonotype originates from a male donor with ankylosing spondylitis. CDR3 DNA sequence: TGCAGTCACAAGGACTCCTTCGGGGAGACCCAGTACTTC. Translating it yields CSHKDSFGETQYF.